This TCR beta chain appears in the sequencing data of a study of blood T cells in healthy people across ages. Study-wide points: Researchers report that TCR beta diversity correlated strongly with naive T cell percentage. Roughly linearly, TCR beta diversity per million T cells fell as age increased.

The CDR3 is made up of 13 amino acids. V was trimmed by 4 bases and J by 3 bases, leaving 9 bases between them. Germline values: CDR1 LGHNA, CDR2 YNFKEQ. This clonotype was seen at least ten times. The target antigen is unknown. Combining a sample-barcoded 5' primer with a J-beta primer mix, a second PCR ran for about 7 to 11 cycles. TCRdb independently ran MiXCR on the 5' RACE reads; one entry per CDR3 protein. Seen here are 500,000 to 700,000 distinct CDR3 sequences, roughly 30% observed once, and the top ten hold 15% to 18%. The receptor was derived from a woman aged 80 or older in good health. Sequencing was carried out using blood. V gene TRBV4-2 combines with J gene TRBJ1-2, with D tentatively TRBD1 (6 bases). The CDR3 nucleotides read TGTGCCAGCAGCCCCGGGGGCGACTATGGCTACACCTTC. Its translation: CASSPGGDYGYTF.